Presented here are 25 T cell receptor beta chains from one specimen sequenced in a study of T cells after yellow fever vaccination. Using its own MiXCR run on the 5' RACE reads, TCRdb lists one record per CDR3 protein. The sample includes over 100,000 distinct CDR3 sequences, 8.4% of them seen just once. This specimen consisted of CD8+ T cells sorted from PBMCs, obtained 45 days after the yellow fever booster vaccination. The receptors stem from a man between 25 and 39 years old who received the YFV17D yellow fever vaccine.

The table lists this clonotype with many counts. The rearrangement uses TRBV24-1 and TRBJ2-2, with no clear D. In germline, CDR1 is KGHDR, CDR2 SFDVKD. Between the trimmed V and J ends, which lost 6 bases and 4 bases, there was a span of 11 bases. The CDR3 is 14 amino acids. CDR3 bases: TGTGCCACCAGTCCCGCCACGGCCACCGGGGAGCTGTTTTTT. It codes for CATSPATATGELFF.

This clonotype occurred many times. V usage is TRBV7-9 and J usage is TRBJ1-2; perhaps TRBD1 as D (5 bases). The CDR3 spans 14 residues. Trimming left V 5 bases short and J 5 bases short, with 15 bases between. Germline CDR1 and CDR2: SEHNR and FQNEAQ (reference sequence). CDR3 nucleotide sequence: TGTGCCAGCAGCCTAACCGGGACCAATTATGGCTACACCTTC. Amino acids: CASSLTGTNYGYTF.

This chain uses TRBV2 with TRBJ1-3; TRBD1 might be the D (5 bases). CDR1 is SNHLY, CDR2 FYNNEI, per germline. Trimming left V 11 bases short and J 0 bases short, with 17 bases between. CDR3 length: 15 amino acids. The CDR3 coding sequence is TGTGCCTTCCTATCCAGGGCGAGCTCTGGAAACACCATATATTTT. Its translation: CAFLSRASSGNTIYF.

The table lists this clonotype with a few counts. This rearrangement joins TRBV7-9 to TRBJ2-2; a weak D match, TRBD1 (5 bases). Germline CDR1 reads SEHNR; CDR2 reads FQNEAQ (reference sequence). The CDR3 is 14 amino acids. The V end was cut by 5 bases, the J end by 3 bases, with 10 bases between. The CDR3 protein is CASSRDSYTGELFF. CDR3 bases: TGTGCCAGCAGCCGAGACAGCTACACCGGGGAGCTGTTTTTT.

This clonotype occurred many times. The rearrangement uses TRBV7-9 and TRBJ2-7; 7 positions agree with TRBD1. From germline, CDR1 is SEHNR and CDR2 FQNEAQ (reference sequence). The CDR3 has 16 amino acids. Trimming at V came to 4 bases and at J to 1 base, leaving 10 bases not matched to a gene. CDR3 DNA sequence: TGTGCCAGCAGCTCGTCCCCCGGGACAGCTTCCTACGAGCAGTACTTC. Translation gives CASSSSPGTASYEQYF. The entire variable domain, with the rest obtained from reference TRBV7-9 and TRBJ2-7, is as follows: DTGVSQNPRHKITKRGQNVTFRCDPISEHNRLYWYRQTLGQGPEFLTYFQNEAQLEKSRLLSDRFSAERPKGSFSTLEIQRTEQGDSAMYLCASSSSPGTASYEQYFGPGTRLTVT.

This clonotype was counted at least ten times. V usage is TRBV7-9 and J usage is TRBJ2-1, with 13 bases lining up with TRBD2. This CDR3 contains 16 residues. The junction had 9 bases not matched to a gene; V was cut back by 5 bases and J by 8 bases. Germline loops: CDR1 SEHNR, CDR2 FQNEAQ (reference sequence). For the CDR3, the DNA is TGTGCCAGCAGCCCAGCCGGGACTAGCGGGATGGATGAGCAGTTCTTC. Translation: CASSPAGTSGMDEQFF.

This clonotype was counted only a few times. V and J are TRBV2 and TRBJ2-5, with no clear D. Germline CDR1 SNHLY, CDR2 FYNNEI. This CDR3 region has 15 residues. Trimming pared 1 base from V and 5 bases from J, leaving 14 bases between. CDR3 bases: TGTGCCAGCAGTGAAGGAGCCCGGGTCCGGGAGACCCAGTACTTC. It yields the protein CASSEGARVRETQYF. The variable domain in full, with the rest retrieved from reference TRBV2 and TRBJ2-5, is EPEVTQTPSHQVTQMGQEVILRCVPISNHLYFYWYRQILGQKVEFLVSFYNNEISEKSEIFDDQFSVERPDGSNFTLKIRSTKLEDSAMYFCASSEGARVRETQYFGPGTRLLVL.

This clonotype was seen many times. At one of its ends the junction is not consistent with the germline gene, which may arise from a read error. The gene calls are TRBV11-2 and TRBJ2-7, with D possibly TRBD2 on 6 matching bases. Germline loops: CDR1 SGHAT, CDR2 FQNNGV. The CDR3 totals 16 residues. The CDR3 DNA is TGTGCCAGCAGCTTAGTTCTAGACCCGGGAGCCTACGCGCAGTACTTC. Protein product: CASSLVLDPGAYAQYF.

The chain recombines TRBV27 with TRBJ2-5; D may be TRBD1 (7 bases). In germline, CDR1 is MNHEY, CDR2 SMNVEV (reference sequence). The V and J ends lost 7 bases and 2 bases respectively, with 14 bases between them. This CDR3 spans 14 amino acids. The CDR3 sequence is CASNPGGTQETQYF. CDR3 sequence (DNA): TGTGCCAGCAACCCAGGGGGGACGCAAGAGACCCAGTACTTC.

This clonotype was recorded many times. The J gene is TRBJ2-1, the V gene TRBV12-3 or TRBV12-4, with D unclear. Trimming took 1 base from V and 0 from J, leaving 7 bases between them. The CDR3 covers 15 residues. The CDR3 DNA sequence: TGTGCCAGCAGTTTAGGAGGAATCTCCTACAATGAGCAGTTCTTC. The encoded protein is CASSLGGISYNEQFF.

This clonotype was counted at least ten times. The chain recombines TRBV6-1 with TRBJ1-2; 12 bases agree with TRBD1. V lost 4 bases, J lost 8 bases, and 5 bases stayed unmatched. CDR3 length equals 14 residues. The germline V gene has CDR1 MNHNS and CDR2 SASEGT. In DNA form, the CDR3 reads TGTGCCAGCAGTGGGGACAGGGGGCTGAGAGGCTACACCTTC. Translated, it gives CASSGDRGLRGYTF.

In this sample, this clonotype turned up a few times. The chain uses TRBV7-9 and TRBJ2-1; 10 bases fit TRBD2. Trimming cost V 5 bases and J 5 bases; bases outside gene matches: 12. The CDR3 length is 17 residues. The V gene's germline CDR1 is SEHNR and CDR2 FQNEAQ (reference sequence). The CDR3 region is CASSPHSLAGVDNEQFF. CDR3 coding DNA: TGTGCCAGCAGCCCGCATTCTCTAGCGGGAGTTGACAATGAGCAGTTCTTC.

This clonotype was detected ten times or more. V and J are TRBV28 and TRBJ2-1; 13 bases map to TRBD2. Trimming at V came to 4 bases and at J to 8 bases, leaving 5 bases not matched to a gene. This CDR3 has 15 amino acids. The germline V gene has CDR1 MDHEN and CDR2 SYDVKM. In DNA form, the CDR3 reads TGTGCCAGCAGTTCCGGACTAGCGGGAGTTTATGAGCAGTTCTTC. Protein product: CASSSGLAGVYEQFF. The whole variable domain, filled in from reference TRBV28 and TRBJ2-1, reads DVKVTQSSRYLVKRTGEKVFLECVQDMDHENMFWYRQDPGLGLRLIYFSYDVKMKEKGDIPEGYSVSREKKERFSLILESASTNQTSMYLCASSSGLAGVYEQFFGPGTRLTVL.

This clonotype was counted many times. For the CDR3, the DNA is TGTGCCAGCAGTTTTACTTCCAGGAGCTCCTACGAGCAGTACTTC. Protein product: CASSFTSRSSYEQYF. The chain combines TRBV12-3 or TRBV12-4 with TRBJ2-7; D is ambiguous. This CDR3 region has 15 residues. V lost 3 bases, J lost 0 bases, and 12 bases lay in between.

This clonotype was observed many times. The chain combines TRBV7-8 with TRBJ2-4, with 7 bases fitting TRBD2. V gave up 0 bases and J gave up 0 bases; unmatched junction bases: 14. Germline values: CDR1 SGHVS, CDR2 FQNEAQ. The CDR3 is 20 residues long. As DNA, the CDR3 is TGTGCCAGCAGCTTAGCGCCCGGTAGCGGGCGCTACGAAGCCAAAAACATTCAGTACTTC. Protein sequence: CASSLAPGSGRYEAKNIQYF. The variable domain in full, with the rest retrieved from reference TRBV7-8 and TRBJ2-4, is GAGVSQSPRYKVAKRGQDVALRCDPISGHVSLFWYQQALGQGPEFLTYFQNEAQLDKSGLPSDRFFAERPEGSVSTLKIQRTQQEDSAVYLCASSLAPGSGRYEAKNIQYFGAGTRLSVL.

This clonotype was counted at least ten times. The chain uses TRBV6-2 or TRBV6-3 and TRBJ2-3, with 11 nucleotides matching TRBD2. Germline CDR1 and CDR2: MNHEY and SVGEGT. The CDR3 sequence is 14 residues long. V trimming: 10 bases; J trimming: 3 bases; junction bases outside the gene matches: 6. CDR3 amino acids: CATRRLAGTDTQYF. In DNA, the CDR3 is TGTGCCACCCGAAGACTAGCGGGAACAGATACGCAGTATTTT.

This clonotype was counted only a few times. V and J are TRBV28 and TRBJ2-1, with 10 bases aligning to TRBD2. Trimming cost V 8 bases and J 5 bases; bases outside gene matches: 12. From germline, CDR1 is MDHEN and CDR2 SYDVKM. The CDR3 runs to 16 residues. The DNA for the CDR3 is TGTGCCAGCGGAGGCCTGACTAGCGGGCTTAACAATGAGCAGTTCTTC. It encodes CASGGLTSGLNNEQFF. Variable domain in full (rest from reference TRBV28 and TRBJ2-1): DVKVTQSSRYLVKRTGEKVFLECVQDMDHENMFWYRQDPGLGLRLIYFSYDVKMKEKGDIPEGYSVSREKKERFSLILESASTNQTSMYLCASGGLTSGLNNEQFFGPGTRLTVL.

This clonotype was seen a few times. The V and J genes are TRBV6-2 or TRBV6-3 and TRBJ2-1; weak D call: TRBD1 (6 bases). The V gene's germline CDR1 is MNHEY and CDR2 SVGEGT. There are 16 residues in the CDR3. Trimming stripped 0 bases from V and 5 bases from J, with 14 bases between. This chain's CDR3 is CASSYSFRDNNNEQFF. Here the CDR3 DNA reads TGTGCCAGCAGTTACTCGTTCCGGGACAACAACAATGAGCAGTTCTTC.

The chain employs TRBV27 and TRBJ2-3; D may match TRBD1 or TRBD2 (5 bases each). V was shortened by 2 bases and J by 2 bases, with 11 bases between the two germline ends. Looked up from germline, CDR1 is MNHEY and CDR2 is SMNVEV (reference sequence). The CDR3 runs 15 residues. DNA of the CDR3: TGTGCCAGCAGTTTAGAGGGGTTGCCCACAGATACGCAGTATTTT. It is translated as CASSLEGLPTDTQYF.

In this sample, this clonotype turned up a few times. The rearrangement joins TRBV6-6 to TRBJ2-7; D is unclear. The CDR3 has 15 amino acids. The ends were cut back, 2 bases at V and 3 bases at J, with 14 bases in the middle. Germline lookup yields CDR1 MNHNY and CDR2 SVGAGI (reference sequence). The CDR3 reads CASSYKGSIGYEQYF. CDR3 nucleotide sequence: TGTGCCAGCAGTTACAAAGGCAGTATCGGCTACGAGCAGTACTTC.

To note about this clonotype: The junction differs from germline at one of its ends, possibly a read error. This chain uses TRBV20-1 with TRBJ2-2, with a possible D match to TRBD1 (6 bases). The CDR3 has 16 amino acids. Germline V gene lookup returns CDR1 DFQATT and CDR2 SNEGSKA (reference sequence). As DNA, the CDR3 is TGCACTGCTAGAGGCGGCACACGAAGGGGGACCGGGGAGCTGTTTTTT. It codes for CTARGGTRRGTGELFF.

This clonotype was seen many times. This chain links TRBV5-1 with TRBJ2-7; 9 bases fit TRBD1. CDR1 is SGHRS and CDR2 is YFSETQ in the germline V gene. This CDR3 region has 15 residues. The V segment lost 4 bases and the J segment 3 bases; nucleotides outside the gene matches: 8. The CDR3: CASSEGQGIFYEQYF. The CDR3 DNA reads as TGCGCCAGCAGCGAGGGACAGGGAATTTTCTACGAGCAGTACTTC.

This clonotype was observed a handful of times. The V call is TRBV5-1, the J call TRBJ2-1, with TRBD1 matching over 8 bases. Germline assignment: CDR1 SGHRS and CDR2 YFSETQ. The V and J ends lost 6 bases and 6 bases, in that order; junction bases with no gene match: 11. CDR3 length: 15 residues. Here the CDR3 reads CASKMIGQGSNEQFF. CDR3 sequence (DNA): TGCGCCAGCAAGATGATTGGACAGGGAAGCAATGAGCAGTTCTTC.

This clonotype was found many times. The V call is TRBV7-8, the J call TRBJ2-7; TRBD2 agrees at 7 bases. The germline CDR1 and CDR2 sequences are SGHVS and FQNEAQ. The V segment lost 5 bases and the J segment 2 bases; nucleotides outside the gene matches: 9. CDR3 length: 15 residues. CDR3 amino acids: CASSTRGLVTYEQYF. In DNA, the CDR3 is TGTGCCAGCAGCACCCGAGGACTAGTAACCTACGAGCAGTACTTC.

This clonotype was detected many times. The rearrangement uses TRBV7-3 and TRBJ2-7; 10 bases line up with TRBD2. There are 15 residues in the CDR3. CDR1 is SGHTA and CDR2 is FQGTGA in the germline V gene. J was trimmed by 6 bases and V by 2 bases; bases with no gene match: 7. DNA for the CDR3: TGTGCCAGCAGCTTAGACGCGGGACTAGCGTTCGAGCAGTACTTC. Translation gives CASSLDAGLAFEQYF.